A single sample gave rise to the 26 T cell receptor beta chains below, sequenced in a study of T cell responses to AZD1222 COVID-19 vaccine. Assay used: immunoSEQ multiplex PCR; TCRdb lists only in-frame clones, some missing. This table has 120,000 or so clones, about 89% appearing once. The sample here was peripheral blood, taken on day 0 of MenACWY control vaccination. The receptors stem from an adult in good health.

The CDR3 protein is CASSFRSTGGELFF. Here the CDR3 DNA reads TGTGCCAGCAGTTTCAGGAGTACGGGCGGGGAGCTGTTTTTT. This chain uses TRBV27 with TRBJ2-2; D is undetermined. The germline V gene has CDR1 MNHEY and CDR2 SMNVEV (reference sequence). This CDR3 region has 14 residues. The V end was cut by 3 bases, the J end by 7 bases, with 12 bases between.

This clone was seen only once. The CDR3 reads CASSVGAGGYGYTF. The CDR3 DNA sequence: TGTGCCAGCAGCGTAGGGGCAGGGGGGTATGGCTACACCTTC. J is TRBJ1-2 and V is TRBV9; 7 positions agree with TRBD1. CDR3 length equals 14 residues. In germline, CDR1 is SGDLS, CDR2 YYNGEE. V gave up 0 bases and J gave up 5 bases; unmatched junction bases: 4.

This clone is a singleton in its sample. The chain uses TRBV12-3 or TRBV12-4 and TRBJ1-1; D is unresolved. The CDR3 is 12 residues long. V was clipped by 4 bases and J by 5 bases, with 8 bases between them. The CDR3 protein is CASSYSVTEAFF. The CDR3 bases are TGTGCCAGCAGTTACAGTGTGACTGAAGCTTTCTTT.

The V call is TRBV27, the J call TRBJ1-1; D gene uncertain. Trimming pared 5 bases from V and 0 bases from J, leaving 19 bases between. The CDR3 contains 17 residues. Germline V gene data show CDR1 as MNHEY and CDR2 as SMNVEV (reference sequence). This chain's CDR3 is CASSRLSSAVMNTEAFF. Here the CDR3 DNA reads TGTGCCAGCAGTCGTCTCTCATCGGCGGTGATGAACACTGAAGCTTTCTTT.

This clone was seen once. This sequence joins TRBV11-3 and TRBJ2-1; 7 nucleotides agree with TRBD2. Germline V gene sequence: CDR1 SGHNT, CDR2 YENEEA. The CDR3 covers 15 residues. The junction had 4 bases not matched to a gene; V was cut back by 3 bases and J by 2 bases. CDR3 residues: CASSFPGTTYNEQFF. The CDR3 DNA is TGTGCCAGCAGCTTCCCCGGGACTACCTACAATGAGCAGTTCTTC.

The V call is TRBV19, the J call TRBJ1-1; D gene ambiguous. This CDR3 has 12 residues. The V gene lost 7 bases and the J gene lost 5 bases, with 11 bases spanning the gap. CDR1 and CDR2 from the germline V gene are LNHDA and SQIVND (reference sequence). CDR3 nucleotides: TGTGCCAGTACGGACGCAGAGACTGAAGCTTTCTTT. Translating gives CASTDAETEAFF.

This clone has a single count. CDR3 coding DNA: TGTGCCAGCAGCTCAAGCGGGAGGGGTACCGGGGAGCTGTTTTTT. Protein: CASSSSGRGTGELFF. This chain joins TRBV7-3 and TRBJ2-2, with 10 positions matching TRBD2. The germline V gene encodes CDR1 SGHTA and CDR2 FQGTGA. The CDR3 has 15 amino acids. Unmatched junction bases numbered 4, after V lost 4 bases and J lost 5 bases.

The V call is TRBV27, the J call TRBJ2-7; TRBD1 is a possible D gene (6 bases). Trimming removed 3 bases at V and 3 bases at J, with 12 bases between. Germline V lookup: CDR1 MNHEY, CDR2 SMNVEV (reference sequence). The CDR3 runs to 14 residues. CDR3 region: CASSFRGRDYEQYF. The CDR3 bases are TGTGCCAGCAGTTTCAGGGGACGCGACTACGAGCAGTACTTC.

V and J are TRBV4-2 and TRBJ2-3; TRBD1 might be the D (6 bases). This CDR3 has 14 residues. From germline, CDR1 is LGHNA and CDR2 YNFKEQ. Trimming removed 2 bases at V and 0 bases at J, with 6 bases between. The chain's CDR3 is CASSQQGSTDTQYF. The CDR3 DNA reads TGTGCCAGCAGCCAACAGGGGAGCACAGATACGCAGTATTTT.

This clone was counted a few times. The V and J genes are TRBV9 and TRBJ1-2, with a tentative D call TRBD1 (5 bases). The germline V and J ends were trimmed by 2 bases and 7 bases, with 15 bases remaining between them. CDR3 length equals 14 residues. CDR1 is SGDLS, CDR2 YYNGEE, per germline. The chain's CDR3 is CASSVGGEVGGYTF. The CDR3, as DNA: TGTGCCAGCAGCGTCGGAGGGGAGGTTGGTGGCTACACCTTC.

The rearrangement joins TRBV12-3 or TRBV12-4 to TRBJ2-7, with a possible D match to TRBD2 (6 bases). V was clipped by 5 bases and J by 6 bases, with 14 bases between them. The CDR3 is 13 amino acids. In nucleotides, the CDR3 is TGTGCCAGCAGTCCGGGACCAGCGGGCGAGCAGTACTTC. It specifies CASSPGPAGEQYF.

The rearrangement joins TRBV6-1 to TRBJ1-2, with 12 bases aligning to TRBD1. This CDR3 is 15 amino acids long. CDR1 MNHNS and CDR2 SASEGT come from the germline V gene. The junction had 8 bases not matched to a gene; V was cut back by 2 bases and J by 10 bases. CDR3 amino acids: CASSEPGQGADVYTF. As DNA, the CDR3 is TGTGCCAGCAGTGAACCGGGACAGGGGGCAGATGTCTACACCTTC.

The chain couples TRBV12-3 or TRBV12-4 to TRBJ2-7; D may be TRBD2 (5 bases). The CDR3 is 12 residues long. The V end lost 5 bases, the J end lost 3 bases, and 8 bases lay between the germline ends. The CDR3 DNA reads TGTGCCAGCAGTCGGGATGTCTACGAGCAGTACTTC. This codes for CASSRDVYEQYF.

The chain couples TRBV5-1 to TRBJ2-5; D gene uncertain. The CDR3 length is 17 residues. With 0 bases removed from V and 0 bases from J, the gap between germline ends came to 15 bases. Germline V CDR1 and CDR2: SGHRS, YFSETQ. The DNA of the CDR3 is TGCGCCAGCAGCTTGGCGATCGTGGTCGGTAACCAAGAGACCCAGTACTTC. Its protein product is CASSLAIVVGNQETQYF.

This clone was seen once. This rearrangement joins TRBV30 to TRBJ1-3; a possible D gene is TRBD1 (5 bases). The CDR3 is 15 amino acids. V lost 3 bases to trimming and J lost 4 bases, with 16 bases between them. CDR1 is GTSNPN and CDR2 is SVGIG in the germline V gene (reference sequence). As DNA, the CDR3 is TGTGCCTGGAGAATCCCACCGGGACGGGGAAACACCATATATTTT. Its translation is CAWRIPPGRGNTIYF.

V is TRBV6-5 and J is TRBJ2-2, with TRBD1 identical over 7 bases. Germline V gene data show CDR1 as MNHEY and CDR2 as SVGAGI. Losses at the gene ends were 6 bases for V and 6 bases for J; bases not matched to a gene: 10. The length of the CDR3 is 15 residues. The CDR3 protein is CASRNWDSPPGELFF. CDR3 nucleotides: TGTGCCAGCAGGAATTGGGACAGCCCACCCGGGGAGCTGTTTTTT.

V usage is TRBV6-5 and J usage is TRBJ2-2, with D maybe TRBD2 (5 bases). The CDR3 is 15 amino acids. The germline V and J ends were trimmed by 7 bases and 4 bases, with 16 bases remaining between them. CDR1 is MNHEY, CDR2 SVGAGI, per germline. The CDR3 DNA reads TGTGCCAGCACCCAGGAGGTAGCAAGCACCGGGGAGCTGTTTTTT. This gives the protein CASTQEVASTGELFF.

The gene calls are TRBV11-3 and TRBJ2-5; D perhaps matches TRBD1 (7 bases). This CDR3 has 13 amino acids. Germline V gene data show CDR1 as SGHNT and CDR2 as YENEEA. The germline V and J ends were trimmed by 5 bases and 4 bases, with 11 bases remaining between them. DNA for the CDR3: TGTGCCAGCAGCGCGGGACAGCGAGAGACCCAGTACTTC. This sequence encodes CASSAGQRETQYF.

The V gene is TRBV7-6, the J gene TRBJ2-7; no clear D. Germline CDR1 reads SGHVS; CDR2 reads FNYEAQ. There are 12 residues in the CDR3. The germline V and J ends were trimmed by 1 base and 2 bases, with 3 bases remaining between them. The CDR3 reads CASSLDTYEQYF. As DNA, the CDR3 is TGTGCCAGCAGCTTAGACACCTACGAGCAGTACTTC.

The chain employs TRBV5-4 and TRBJ2-5; 9 bases map to TRBD1. CDR1 is SGHNT, CDR2 YYREEE, per germline (reference sequence). The CDR3 is 15 amino acids. V shed 4 bases, J shed 1 base, and the junction held 5 bases outside the gene matches. CDR3: CASSNHRGPQETQYF. As DNA, the CDR3 is TGTGCCAGCAGCAACCACAGGGGGCCCCAAGAGACCCAGTACTTC. Filled out from reference TRBV5-4 and TRBJ2-5, the complete variable domain reads ETGVTQSPTHLIKTRGQQVTLRCSSQSGHNTVSWYQQALGQGPQFIFQYYREEENGRGNFPPRFSGLQFPNYSSELNVNALELDDSALYLCASSNHRGPQETQYFGPGTRLLVL.

The chain couples TRBV4-2 to TRBJ2-5; no reliable D call. The CDR3 runs 14 residues. The germline CDR1 and CDR2 sequences are LGHNA and YNFKEQ. Trimming left V 1 base short and J 4 bases short, with 10 bases between. The DNA of the CDR3 is TGTGCCAGCAGCCAAGGGGCAATCGGAGAGACCCAGTACTTC. This translates into CASSQGAIGETQYF.

The rearrangement links TRBV7-2 to TRBJ1-6; no definite D call. V lost 1 base and J lost 8, with 12 bases in between. This CDR3 region has 15 residues. In germline, CDR1 is SGHTA, CDR2 FQGNSA. The CDR3 region is CASSLGRPGDSPLHF. In nucleotides, the CDR3 is TGTGCCAGCAGCTTAGGCCGCCCAGGAGATTCACCCCTCCACTTT.

Concerning this clone: In the same sample, other DNA sequences code for this CDR3. This sequence joins TRBV7-2 and TRBJ2-7, with D possibly being TRBD2 (6 bases). The germline V gene has CDR1 SGHTA and CDR2 FQGNSA. The V end was cut by 1 base, the J end by 2 bases, with 9 bases between. The CDR3 covers 14 residues. As DNA, the CDR3 is TGTGCCAGCAGCTTAGTCGGGGGAACCTACGAGCAGTACTTC. Residues: CASSLVGGTYEQYF.

The chain carries TRBV7-9 and TRBJ2-7; 8 bases line up with TRBD1. V lost 1 base, J lost 7 bases, and 9 bases stayed unmatched. CDR3 length equals 15 residues. Per the germline V gene, CDR1 is SEHNR and CDR2 is FQNEAQ (reference sequence). The CDR3 DNA reads as TGTGCCAGCAGCTTAGTGGGCAGGGGGCCGGGAGAGCAGTACTTC. Its protein product is CASSLVGRGPGEQYF.

This chain connects TRBV4-1 to TRBJ1-1, with D perhaps TRBD1 (6 bases). Looked up from germline, CDR1 is MGHRA and CDR2 is YSYEKL. V was pared by 2 bases and J by 0 bases, with 16 bases between. The CDR3 sequence is 17 residues long. Here the CDR3 DNA reads TGCGCCAGCAGCCAACCGGGACACATCTTCATGAACACTGAAGCTTTCTTT. Its translation: CASSQPGHIFMNTEAFF.

The gene calls are TRBV2 and TRBJ1-5; D gene unclear. Germline CDR1 and CDR2: SNHLY and FYNNEI. V was shortened by 3 bases and J by 6 bases, with 9 bases between the two germline ends. This CDR3 is 13 amino acids long. In nucleotides, the CDR3 is TGTGCCAGCAGTGATAAGGCGCCTCAGCCCCAGCATTTT. It is translated as CASSDKAPQPQHF.